This entry lists 15 T cell receptor beta chains sequenced from one sample in a study of T cell changes during pregnancy in multiple sclerosis. Repertoires were generated with immunoSEQ multiplex PCR, while TCRdb's copy carries only in-frame clones and drops some. The sample includes tens of thousands of clones, 80% to 95% of them seen just once. The sequencing here drew on peripheral blood, taken in the first trimester of pregnancy. The receptors shown here come from a female donor with multiple sclerosis, enrolled in a pregnancy study.

The gene calls are TRBV19 and TRBJ2-1, with 9 bases lining up with TRBD2. The J segment lost 4 bases and the V segment lost 3 bases, leaving 4 bases of the junction unmatched. The CDR3 consists of 15 residues. In germline, CDR1 is LNHDA, CDR2 SQIVND (reference sequence). DNA for the CDR3: TGTGCCAGTAGTATCGGCGGGGGGGGGTACAATGAGCAGTTCTTC. Its translation: CASSIGGGGYNEQFF. Full variable domain (rest looked up from reference TRBV19 and TRBJ2-1): DGGITQSPKYLFRKEGQNVTLSCEQNLNHDAMYWYRQDPGQGLRLIYYSQIVNDFQKGDIAEGYSVSREKKESFPLTVTSAQKNPTAFYLCASSIGGGGYNEQFFGPGTRLTVL.

This chain uses TRBV28 with TRBJ1-2, with 7 bases fitting TRBD1. With V trimmed by 2 bases and J by 8 bases, 5 bases remained unmatched. Germline lookup yields CDR1 MDHEN and CDR2 SYDVKM. The CDR3 sequence is 13 residues long. DNA of the CDR3: TGTGCCAGCAGTTTAGGACAGGTGGGAGGCTACACCTTC. Its protein is CASSLGQVGGYTF.

The rearrangement uses TRBV2 and TRBJ2-7; TRBD1 agrees at 10 bases. CDR1 is SNHLY, CDR2 FYNNEI, per germline. The CDR3 sequence is 15 residues long. With 5 bases clipped from V and 2 bases from J, the junction kept 6 bases outside the gene matches. The DNA for the CDR3 is TGTGCCAGCAGTTCCCCCGGGACAGGGGCCTACGAGCAGTACTTC. Translating it yields CASSSPGTGAYEQYF.

The chain has TRBV7-9 and TRBJ1-2; 8 nucleotides match TRBD1. The germline V gene encodes CDR1 SEHNR and CDR2 FQNEAQ (reference sequence). This CDR3 is built from 14 residues. The J segment lost 5 bases and the V segment lost 5 bases, leaving 7 bases of the junction unmatched. CDR3 protein: CASSPGQGLYGYTF. The CDR3 DNA sequence: TGTGCCAGCAGCCCAGGACAGGGTCTTTATGGCTACACCTTC. Supplemented by reference TRBV7-9 and TRBJ1-2, the full variable domain reads DTGVSQNPRHKITKRGQNVTFRCDPISEHNRLYWYRQTLGQGPEFLTYFQNEAQLEKSRLLSDRFSAERPKGSFSTLEIQRTEQGDSAMYLCASSPGQGLYGYTFGSGTRLTVV.

This chain uses TRBV7-7 with TRBJ2-1, with D unresolved. V gave up 2 bases and J gave up 6 bases, with 11 bases separating them. The CDR3 spans 14 residues. Per germline, CDR1 SSHAT and CDR2 FNYEAQ (reference sequence). CDR3 amino acids: CASSLKRNSNEQFF. DNA for the CDR3: TGTGCCAGCAGCTTAAAACGTAATAGCAATGAGCAGTTCTTC.

This rearrangement joins TRBV28 to TRBJ2-1; 8 bases agree with TRBD2. V trimming: 6 bases; J trimming: 0 bases; junction bases outside the gene matches: 16. Germline CDR1 reads MDHEN; CDR2 reads SYDVKM. There are 19 residues in the CDR3. CDR3 amino acids: CASSPWEGAGTSSYNEQFF. The CDR3 bases are TGTGCCAGCAGCCCCTGGGAGGGCGCCGGGACTAGCTCCTACAATGAGCAGTTCTTC. Combining the CDR3 with reference TRBV28 and TRBJ2-1 gives the whole variable domain DVKVTQSSRYLVKRTGEKVFLECVQDMDHENMFWYRQDPGLGLRLIYFSYDVKMKEKGDIPEGYSVSREKKERFSLILESASTNQTSMYLCASSPWEGAGTSSYNEQFFGPGTRLTVL.

The V and J genes are TRBV6-1 and TRBJ1-1, with 8 bases identical to TRBD1. The CDR3 is 15 amino acids. The V and J ends lost 4 bases and 6 bases, in that order; junction bases with no gene match: 10. Germline lookup yields CDR1 MNHNS and CDR2 SASEGT. The CDR3 coding sequence is TGTGCCAGCAGTGTTGAACAGGGGGGGATCTCTGAAGCTTTCTTT. Encoded protein: CASSVEQGGISEAFF.

This chain uses TRBV18 with TRBJ2-3; 8 bases agree with TRBD1. Germline CDR1 KGHSH, CDR2 LQKENI. CDR3 size: 16 residues. The V segment lost 4 bases and the J segment 3 bases; nucleotides outside the gene matches: 9. The CDR3 DNA sequence: TGTGCCAGCTCACTTCTTCGGACAGGGCTTACAGATACGCAGTATTTT. Translating gives CASSLLRTGLTDTQYF.

V usage is TRBV19 and J usage is TRBJ1-5; possible D gene TRBD1, 6 bases. This CDR3 contains 17 residues. The germline gives CDR1 LNHDA, CDR2 SQIVND (reference sequence). V was clipped by 7 bases and J by 1 base, with 20 bases between them. For the CDR3, the DNA is TGTGCCAGTACCAAAACCCGAGGGGGGGAGAGCAATCAGCCCCAGCATTTT. This codes for CASTKTRGGESNQPQHF.

The gene calls are TRBV7-2 and TRBJ1-4, with D unclear. Between the trimmed V and J ends, which lost 5 bases and 8 bases, there was a span of 18 bases. CDR1 and CDR2 (germline): SGHTA, FQGNSA. The CDR3 sequence is 15 residues long. This CDR3 is CASSPLRWLGEKLFF. In DNA form, the CDR3 reads TGTGCCAGCAGCCCATTAAGGTGGTTGGGCGAAAAACTGTTTTTT.

The chain combines TRBV18 with TRBJ1-6; 11 bases agree with TRBD1. Germline V lookup: CDR1 KGHSH, CDR2 LQKENI. The V gene end was trimmed by 0 bases and the J gene end by 9 bases; junction bases not matched to a gene: 4. CDR3 length equals 16 residues. The CDR3 spells CASSPPGGQGGSPLHF. CDR3 nucleotide sequence: TGTGCCAGCTCACCACCAGGGGGACAGGGGGGTTCACCCCTCCACTTT. The variable domain in full, completed from reference TRBV18 and TRBJ1-6, reads NAGVMQNPRHLVRRRGQEARLRCSPMKGHSHVYWYRQLPEEGLKFMVYLQKENIIDESGMPKERFSAEFPKEGPSILRIQQVVRGDSAAYFCASSPPGGQGGSPLHFGNGTRLTVT.

The V and J genes are TRBV18 and TRBJ1-1; D is unresolved. This CDR3 spans 14 amino acids. In germline, CDR1 is KGHSH, CDR2 LQKENI. V gave up 1 base and J gave up 2 bases, with 8 bases separating them. As DNA, the CDR3 is TGTGCCAGCTCACCACTGGCAAAAAACACTGAAGCTTTCTTT. As protein: CASSPLAKNTEAFF.

The rearrangement links TRBV4-3 to TRBJ1-3; D gene unclear. Germline-derived CDR1 and CDR2 are LGHNA and YSLEER. CDR3 length equals 15 residues. The V gene lost 0 bases and the J gene lost 8 bases, with 14 bases spanning the gap. Written as DNA, the CDR3 is TGCGCCAGCAGCCAAGATCGGGAGGGAATGGACACCATATATTTT. Its translation: CASSQDREGMDTIYF.

V is TRBV19 and J is TRBJ1-4; 11 nucleotides line up with TRBD1. Germline V gene lookup returns CDR1 LNHDA and CDR2 SQIVND (reference sequence). J was trimmed by 8 bases and V by 5 bases; bases with no gene match: 7. The CDR3 spans 15 residues. The CDR3 protein is CASSHGQGAEEKLFF. The DNA for the CDR3 is TGTGCCAGTAGTCATGGACAGGGGGCTGAAGAAAAACTGTTTTTT. Full variable domain (rest looked up from reference TRBV19 and TRBJ1-4): DGGITQSPKYLFRKEGQNVTLSCEQNLNHDAMYWYRQDPGQGLRLIYYSQIVNDFQKGDIAEGYSVSREKKESFPLTVTSAQKNPTAFYLCASSHGQGAEEKLFFGSGTQLSVL.

The chain couples TRBV7-6 to TRBJ2-2, with 8 bases aligning to TRBD2. The CDR3 has 13 residues. V gave up 7 bases and J gave up 6 bases; unmatched junction bases: 4. Germline-derived CDR1 and CDR2 are SGHVS and FNYEAQ. The CDR3 loop reads CASTAGGAGELFF. For the CDR3, the DNA is TGTGCCAGCACCGCCGGGGGGGCCGGGGAGCTGTTTTTT.